The next 23 T cell receptor beta chains were all read from a single sample in a study of blood T cell repertoires in COVID-19. Profiled with immunoSEQ multiplex PCR; TCRdb holds only in-frame clones, not every one. The repertoire holds 65,000 to 90,000 clones, with around 87% as singletons. The sequencing input was peripheral blood. The receptors shown here come from a woman in her late teens or twenties with acute or convalescent COVID-19.

The chain uses TRBV5-1 and TRBJ2-7; 7 nucleotides align to TRBD2. The CDR3 runs to 13 residues. Trimming removed 7 bases from V and 4 bases from J; junction bases left unmatched: 8. CDR1 SGHRS and CDR2 YFSETQ come from the germline V gene. CDR3 nucleotide sequence: TGCGCCAGCTCGACAACCGGGGGGTACGAGCAGTACTTC. It yields the protein CASSTTGGYEQYF.

The chain links TRBV18 to TRBJ1-1; 8 positions match TRBD1. CDR3 size: 15 residues. J lost 2 bases, V lost 3 bases, and 5 bases had no gene match. Germline CDR1 KGHSH, CDR2 LQKENI. The CDR3 region has the DNA TGTGCCAGCTCACCGGATGGACAGGGCAACACTGAAGCTTTCTTT. It codes for CASSPDGQGNTEAFF.

V and J are TRBV21-1 and TRBJ2-5; the table's D call, TRBD1, has no DNA check behind it. TRBV21-1 is a pseudogene segment. The CDR3 has 19 residues. The CDR3 loop reads CASSNQLSYRDRGLGTQYF. The CDR3 DNA sequence: TGTGCCAGCAGCAACCAGTTATCGTACCGGGACAGGGGGCTTGGGACCCAGTACTTC.

The chain couples TRBV6-1 to TRBJ2-1, with a weak D call TRBD1 (7 bases). CDR1 is MNHNS and CDR2 is SASEGT in the germline V gene. The CDR3 is 15 amino acids. The V end was cut by 0 bases, the J end by 5 bases, with 11 bases between. CDR3 sequence reads: CASSEAPGGHNEQFF. The DNA for the CDR3 is TGTGCCAGCAGTGAAGCGCCAGGGGGGCACAATGAGCAGTTCTTC.

This chain links TRBV7-2 with TRBJ2-3; 12 bases line up with TRBD2. The length of the CDR3 is 16 residues. CDR1 is SGHTA and CDR2 is FQGNSA in the germline V gene. The trim removed 1 base at V and 5 bases at J, leaving 4 bases unmatched. CDR3 in amino acids: CASSLGLAGDKDTQYF. The CDR3 DNA reads TGTGCCAGCAGCTTAGGACTAGCGGGAGATAAAGATACGCAGTATTTT.

The chain joins TRBV6-1 to TRBJ2-3, with 11 bases aligning to TRBD2. CDR3 length: 13 residues. V was pared by 6 bases and J by 10 bases, with 6 bases of the junction left unmatched. Germline V gives CDR1 MNHNS, CDR2 SASEGT. The CDR3 DNA reads as TGTGCCAGCAGGGAACTAGCGGGGGCCCCGCAGTATTTT. It yields the protein CASRELAGAPQYF.

This rearrangement joins TRBV24-1 to TRBJ2-1; TRBD1 matches 7 bases. CDR1 and CDR2 from the germline V gene are KGHDR and SFDVKD. The length of the CDR3 is 16 residues. Trimming at V came to 3 bases and at J to 3 bases, leaving 7 bases not matched to a gene. The CDR3 loop is CATSDPPGQNYNEQFF. Here the CDR3 DNA reads TGTGCCACCAGTGATCCCCCGGGACAGAACTACAATGAGCAGTTCTTC.

The rearrangement uses TRBV5-1 and TRBJ2-1; 7 nucleotides line up with TRBD2. This CDR3 has 13 residues. Germline assignment: CDR1 SGHRS and CDR2 YFSETQ. V lost 6 bases and J lost 3; bases outside the gene matches: 3. The CDR3 DNA sequence: TGCGCCAGCAACCCGGGGGGCTACAATGAGCAGTTCTTC. Its protein product is CASNPGGYNEQFF. The full variable domain, completed using reference TRBV5-1 and TRBJ2-1, is KAGVTQTPRYLIKTRGQQVTLSCSPISGHRSVSWYQQTPGQGLQFLFEYFSETQRNKGNFPGRFSGRQFSNSRSEMNVSTLELGDSALYLCASNPGGYNEQFFGPGTRLTVL.

J is TRBJ2-7 and V is TRBV9; 15 nucleotides agree with TRBD2. After removal of 4 bases from V and 2 bases from J, the junction contained 19 bases not matched to a gene. Germline V CDR1 and CDR2: SGDLS, YYNGEE. This CDR3 is 21 amino acids long. DNA for the CDR3: TGTGCCAGCAGCCGGAGCTTAGGGACTAGCGGGAGGTTAGCGCGAACCTACGAGCAGTACTTC. Its protein is CASSRSLGTSGRLARTYEQYF.

The rearrangement links TRBV19 to TRBJ2-1; the match to TRBD2 covers 12 bases. Germline assignment: CDR1 LNHDA and CDR2 SQIVND (reference sequence). V lost 0 bases and J lost 8; bases outside the gene matches: 8. CDR3 length: 17 residues. CDR3 bases: TGTGCCAGTAGTATAGAACTGGGACTAGCGGGTTTAGATGAGCAGTTCTTC. Protein: CASSIELGLAGLDEQFF.

The CDR3 region has the DNA TGTGCCAGCAGCCCTTCCCTCACTAGCGGGAGTGCCGGGGAGCTGTTTTTT. Protein product: CASSPSLTSGSAGELFF. The chain joins TRBV5-8 to TRBJ2-2, with 11 bases fitting TRBD2. The CDR3 totals 17 residues. Germline values: CDR1 SGHTS, CDR2 YDEGEE. Trimming removed 4 bases from V and 6 bases from J; junction bases left unmatched: 11. Full variable domain (missing parts from reference TRBV5-8 and TRBJ2-2): EAGVTQSPTHLIKTRGQQATLRCSPISGHTSVYWYQQALGLGLQFLLWYDEGEERNRGNFPPRFSGRQFPNYSSELNVNALELEDSALYLCASSPSLTSGSAGELFFGEGSRLTVL.

The chain has TRBV7-8 and TRBJ2-1; possible D gene TRBD2, 5 bases. The CDR3 consists of 15 residues. From germline, CDR1 is SGHVS and CDR2 FQNEAQ. Trimming took 2 bases from V and 8 from J, leaving 16 bases between them. The CDR3, as DNA: TGTGCCAGCAGCTTAAACCGAGCCGGGATCGATGAGCAGTTCTTC. Protein sequence: CASSLNRAGIDEQFF. The full variable domain, with the rest looked up from reference TRBV7-8 and TRBJ2-1, is GAGVSQSPRYKVAKRGQDVALRCDPISGHVSLFWYQQALGQGPEFLTYFQNEAQLDKSGLPSDRFFAERPEGSVSTLKIQRTQQEDSAVYLCASSLNRAGIDEQFFGPGTRLTVL.

This clone was observed a handful of times. Distinct nucleotide sequences in the sample also encode this CDR3. This chain connects TRBV7-9 to TRBJ2-7, with D possibly being TRBD1 (6 bases). Germline CDR1 is SEHNR and CDR2 is FQNEAQ (reference sequence). The length of the CDR3 is 12 residues. Trimming shortened V by 4 bases and J by 4 bases, and 8 bases separated the two germline ends. The CDR3 is CASSSQGYEQYF. DNA for the CDR3: TGTGCCAGCAGCTCCCAGGGGTACGAGCAGTACTTC.

This chain connects TRBV2 to TRBJ1-6; a possible D gene is TRBD1 (5 bases). Per germline, CDR1 SNHLY and CDR2 FYNNEI. The CDR3 spans 14 residues. Trimming removed 6 bases from V and 7 bases from J, with 13 bases in between. CDR3 DNA sequence: TGTGCCAGCAGCCGGGCGGGGGAGAATTCACCCCTCCACTTT. Translated: CASSRAGENSPLHF.

The rearrangement links TRBV5-1 to TRBJ1-1, with TRBD1 matching 8 bases. V dropped 4 bases and J dropped 4; count of bases not matched to a gene: 9. The CDR3 is 15 residues long. Germline V gene lookup returns CDR1 SGHRS and CDR2 YFSETQ. In DNA, the CDR3 is TGCGCCAGCAGCCTTAAAACAGGGGGGGCCACTGAAGCTTTCTTT. Its translation: CASSLKTGGATEAFF.

This chain joins TRBV12-3 or TRBV12-4 and TRBJ1-5, with D tentatively TRBD1 (6 bases). The CDR3 covers 12 residues. The V and J ends lost 8 bases and 7 bases respectively, with 12 bases between them. In DNA form, the CDR3 reads TGTGCCAGCGGACAGCTCGGGCAGCCCCAGCATTTT. Amino acid sequence: CASGQLGQPQHF.

The chain joins TRBV9 to TRBJ1-2; 8 bases map to TRBD1. Unmatched junction bases numbered 5, after V lost 2 bases and J lost 5 bases. The CDR3 has 14 amino acids. The germline V gene has CDR1 SGDLS and CDR2 YYNGEE. Written as DNA, the CDR3 is TGTGCCAGCAGCGTTGGACAGGGAGGGTATGGCTACACCTTC. It yields the protein CASSVGQGGYGYTF. The full variable domain, in which reference TRBV9 and TRBJ1-2 provide the parts outside the CDR3, is DSGVTQTPKHLITATGQRVTLRCSPRSGDLSVYWYQQSLDQGLQFLIQYYNGEERAKGNILERFSAQQFPDLHSELNLSSLELGDSALYFCASSVGQGGYGYTFGSGTRLTVV.

The chain joins TRBV7-9 to TRBJ2-5; TRBD1 matches 7 bases. This CDR3 contains 15 residues. Germline CDR1 and CDR2: SEHNR and FQNEAQ (reference sequence). J gave up 2 bases and V 2 bases, and 5 bases lay outside the gene matches. In DNA, the CDR3 is TGTGCCAGCAGCTTAATGACAGGGCTACAAGAGACCCAGTACTTC. It encodes CASSLMTGLQETQYF.

V is TRBV11-2 and J is TRBJ1-6; 10 bases agree with TRBD1. Germline CDR1 SGHAT, CDR2 FQNNGV. This CDR3 is 15 amino acids long. V dropped 5 bases and J dropped 7; count of bases not matched to a gene: 5. CDR3 nucleotide sequence: TGTGCCAGCAGCCGGTCGGGACAGGGGAATTCACCCCTCCACTTT. Protein: CASSRSGQGNSPLHF.

This clone was recorded only once. The chain links TRBV7-2 to TRBJ2-2, with 7 bases lining up with TRBD1. Germline-derived CDR1 and CDR2 are SGHTA and FQGNSA. The CDR3 length is 15 residues. Trimming took 5 bases from V and 5 from J; bases not matched to a gene: 8. The CDR3 DNA follows: TGTGCCAGCAGCCCAATTAGGGGGCAGACCGGGGAGCTGTTTTTT. Translating gives CASSPIRGQTGELFF.

J is TRBJ1-1 and V is TRBV18; D ambiguous. CDR1 is KGHSH, CDR2 LQKENI, per germline. CDR3 length equals 14 residues. V was clipped by 4 bases and J by 5 bases, with 14 bases between them. The CDR3 loop is CASSQEFLRTEAFF. The CDR3 nucleotides are TGTGCCAGCTCACAGGAGTTTTTAAGGACTGAAGCTTTCTTT.

This chain joins TRBV3-1 (or the pseudogene TRBV3-2) and TRBJ2-2; the D is unclear. Trimming stripped 8 bases from V and 6 bases from J, with 7 bases between. Germline assignment: CDR1 LGHDT and CDR2 YNNKEL (reference sequence). The CDR3 consists of 11 residues. The CDR3 coding sequence is TGTGCCAGCCTATTCGCCGGGGAGCTGTTTTTT. Translated: CASLFAGELFF.

The chain couples TRBV9 to TRBJ2-1; 7 bases map to TRBD2. Germline V CDR1 and CDR2: SGDLS, YYNGEE. This CDR3 is built from 15 residues. The ends lost 0 bases at V and 7 bases at J; junction bases unmatched: 7. The CDR3 is CASSVGGGRGNEQFF. The DNA for the CDR3 is TGTGCCAGCAGCGTAGGTGGCGGGAGAGGAAATGAGCAGTTCTTC.